This T cell receptor beta chain was profiled in a study of cytomegalovirus exposure and HLA in healthy donors. In the PCR, 60 Vbeta and 13 Jbeta primers were used. Measured with immunoSEQ multiplex PCR; TCRdb has only the in-frame clones, and not every one. The data hold roughly 150,000 clones, with over 70% observed a single time. The CDR3 consists of 14 residues. Trimming removed 2 bases from V and 3 bases from J, with 10 bases in between. From germline, CDR1 is MNHEY and CDR2 SMNVEV (reference sequence). The rearrangement links TRBV27 to TRBJ1-2, with a tentative D call TRBD1 (5 bases). The sample consisted of PBMCs. The origin of this receptor is a man in his thirties or forties in good health and CMV-seropositive. CDR3 in DNA: TGTGCCAGCAGTTTAAACCCAGGGTACTATGGCTACACCTTC. The encoded protein is CASSLNPGYYGYTF.